These T cell receptor beta chains were read from a single sample in a study of T-cell memory formation after mild COVID-19. A single record per CDR3 protein comes from TCRdb applying MiXCR to the 5' RACE reads. The data contain some 14,000 distinct CDR3 sequences, 12% of them seen just once; the ten biggest clones take up about 45%. The specimen sequenced was PBMCs or a T cell subset sorted from them (not recorded which). All receptors come from an adult woman who had mild COVID-19 (a few samples of this study predate the infection). Cell type and time point are not known. Each CDR3 is given with its conserved first and last residue. Fields, in order: clone size, D gene, J gene, V gene, CDR3 DNA, CDR3 protein. The D gene is left open where the match is weak. Clone size, where shown, is once, few, many, or a class for clones that have expanded.

clone size: medium-sized; D gene: -; J gene: TRBJ2-1; V gene: TRBV5-1; CDR3 DNA: TGCGCCAGCAGCTTGGTTTCGCGAGACTGGGATGAGCAGTTCTTC; CDR3 protein: CASSLVSRDWDEQFF
clone size: many; D gene: -; J gene: TRBJ2-7; V gene: TRBV4-1; CDR3 DNA: TGCGCCAGCAGCCAAGACGGGCGGGGGCCCACCTACGAGCAGTACTTC; CDR3 protein: CASSQDGRGPTYEQYF
clone size: many; D gene: -; J gene: TRBJ1-5; V gene: TRBV12-3/TRBV12-4; CDR3 DNA: TGTGCCAGCAATACATTTACCCCCGGACAGCGTGGGAGCAATCAGCCCCAGCATTTT; CDR3 protein: CASNTFTPGQRGSNQPQHF
clone size: -; D gene: -; J gene: TRBJ2-5; V gene: TRBV7-2; CDR3 DNA: TGTGCCAGCAGCCCCGGGGTGGGACGGGAGACCCAGTACTTC; CDR3 protein: CASSPGVGRETQYF
clone size: many; D gene: -; J gene: TRBJ1-2; V gene: TRBV7-2; CDR3 DNA: TGTGCCAGCAGCGCATACAGGGATTATCACTATGGCTACACCTTC; CDR3 protein: CASSAYRDYHYGYTF
clone size: many; D gene: TRBD2; J gene: TRBJ2-3; V gene: TRBV2; CDR3 DNA: TGTGCCAGCAGTGACCGAGCGGGGGGGCCTAGGGCAGATACGCAGTATTTT; CDR3 protein: CASSDRAGGPRADTQYF
clone size: -; D gene: -; J gene: TRBJ2-1; V gene: TRBV15; CDR3 DNA: TGTGCCACCAGTACCAAGGGTGGCGGTGAGCAGTTCTTC; CDR3 protein: CATSTKGGGEQFF
clone size: -; D gene: -; J gene: TRBJ1-1; V gene: TRBV5-1; CDR3 DNA: TGCGCCAGCAGCTTGGTTTGGACAGCCAAGAACACTGAAGCTTTCTTT; CDR3 protein: CASSLVWTAKNTEAFF
clone size: many; D gene: -; J gene: TRBJ2-7; V gene: TRBV19; CDR3 DNA: TGTGCCAGTAGTATTCAGGGTCGAAGGGAGCAGTACTTC; CDR3 protein: CASSIQGRREQYF
clone size: many; D gene: TRBD2; J gene: TRBJ2-1; V gene: TRBV12-3/TRBV12-4; CDR3 DNA: TGTGCCAGCAGTTCTGGGACTAGAAGTGGGCAGTTCTTC; CDR3 protein: CASSSGTRSGQFF
clone size: many; D gene: TRBD1; J gene: TRBJ1-1; V gene: TRBV9; CDR3 DNA: TGTGCCAGCAGCGCCCAGGGACAGGGGAACACTGAAGCTTTCTTT; CDR3 protein: CASSAQGQGNTEAFF
clone size: many; D gene: TRBD2; J gene: TRBJ2-3; V gene: TRBV7-3; CDR3 DNA: TGTGCCAGCAGCTTAAAGTCTAGCGGAGCTAGCACAGATACGCAGTATTTT; CDR3 protein: CASSLKSSGASTDTQYF
clone size: many; D gene: -; J gene: TRBJ2-7; V gene: TRBV6-2/TRBV6-3; CDR3 DNA: TGTGCCAGCAGTTTCGGCAGGGATTATTACTTC; CDR3 protein: CASSFGRDYYF
clone size: many; D gene: -; J gene: TRBJ1-3; V gene: TRBV12-3/TRBV12-4; CDR3 DNA: TGTGCCAGCAGGCCGACAGCTGGAAACACCATATATTTT; CDR3 protein: CASRPTAGNTIYF
clone size: many; D gene: TRBD1; J gene: TRBJ2-2; V gene: TRBV6-6; CDR3 DNA: TGTGCCAGCAGCCCCGGGACAGCGAACACCGGGGAGCTGTTTTTT; CDR3 protein: CASSPGTANTGELFF
clone size: many; D gene: TRBD2; J gene: TRBJ2-1; V gene: TRBV20-1; CDR3 DNA: TGCAGTGCTAGAGACGTTAGCGGGGGAAATGAGCAGTTCTTC; CDR3 protein: CSARDVSGGNEQFF
clone size: many; D gene: -; J gene: TRBJ2-1; V gene: TRBV5-1; CDR3 DNA: TGCGCCAGCAGCTTGGTCCGGGGCGGGGTGTACAATGAGCAGTTCTTC; CDR3 protein: CASSLVRGGVYNEQFF
clone size: many; D gene: -; J gene: TRBJ2-3; V gene: TRBV24-1; CDR3 DNA: TGTGCCACCAGCCCGGGACAATTCACAGATACGCAGTATTTT; CDR3 protein: CATSPGQFTDTQYF
clone size: medium-sized; D gene: -; J gene: TRBJ2-2; V gene: TRBV4-1; CDR3 DNA: TGCGCCAGCAGCCAAGAACGGGGGGCGCTCCCCGGGGAGCTGTTTTTT; CDR3 protein: CASSQERGALPGELFF